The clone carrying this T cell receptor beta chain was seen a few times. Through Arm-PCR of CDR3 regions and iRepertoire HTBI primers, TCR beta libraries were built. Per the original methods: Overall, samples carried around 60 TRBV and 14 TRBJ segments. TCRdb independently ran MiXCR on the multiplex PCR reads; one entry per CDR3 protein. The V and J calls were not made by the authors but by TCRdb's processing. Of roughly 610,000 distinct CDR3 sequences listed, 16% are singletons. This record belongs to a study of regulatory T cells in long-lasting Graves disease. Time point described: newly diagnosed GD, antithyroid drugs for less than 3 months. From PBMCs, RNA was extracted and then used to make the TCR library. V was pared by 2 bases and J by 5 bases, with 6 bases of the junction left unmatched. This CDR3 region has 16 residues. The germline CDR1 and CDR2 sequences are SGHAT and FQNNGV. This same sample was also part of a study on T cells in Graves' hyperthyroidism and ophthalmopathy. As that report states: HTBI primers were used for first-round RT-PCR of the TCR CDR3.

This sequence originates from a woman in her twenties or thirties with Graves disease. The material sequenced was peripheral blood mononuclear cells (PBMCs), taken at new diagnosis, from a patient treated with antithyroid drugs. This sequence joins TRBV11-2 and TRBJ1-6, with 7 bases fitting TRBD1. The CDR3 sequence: CASSLITGANNSPLHF. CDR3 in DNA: TGTGCCAGCAGCTTAATTACAGGGGCGAATAATTCACCCCTCCACTTT. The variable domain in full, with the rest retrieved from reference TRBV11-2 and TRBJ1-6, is EAGVAQSPRYKIIEKRQSVAFWCNPISGHATLYWYQQILGQGPKLLIQFQNNGVVDDSQLPKDRFSAERLKGVDSTLKIQPAKLEDSAVYLCASSLITGANNSPLHFGNGTRLTVT.